The clone carrying this T cell receptor (beta chain) is classed as large by frequency. Libraries targeted TCR beta using 5' RACE with UMIs. Each CDR3 protein gets one entry in TCRdb, which reprocessed the 5' RACE reads and gives no DNA. Its listing shows 3,000 to 4,500 distinct CDR3 sequences. The sample originates from a study of human CD8 memory T cell subsets. The sequenced sample consisted of CD8+ effector memory T cells (TEM) sorted from PBMCs. Described subset: effector memory CD8 T cells, CCR7- CD45RO+ CD95+. The source is a human donor in good health.

This CDR3 reads CASKGPSVETGELFF. V gene TRBV6-2 or TRBV6-3 combines with J gene TRBJ2-2; the TCRdb call, TRBD2, lacks DNA for checking. Per germline, CDR1 MNHEY and CDR2 SVGEGT. This CDR3 spans 15 amino acids.